The 27 T cell receptor beta chains in this list originate from one sample, sequenced in a study of T-cell reconstitution after alpha-beta-depleted transplantation in children. The TCRbeta library was prepared with unique molecular identifiers. TCRdb fed the PCR reads into MiXCR, producing one record per CDR3 protein. The data contain about 600,000 distinct CDR3 sequences, around 13% of them singletons. The specimen comprised PBMCs, mostly from graft donor cells, sampled 360 days after TCRalphabeta/CD19-depleted stem cell transplant. The receptors shown here come from a male patient aged 10 to 17 who had a stem cell transplant for acute myeloid leukemia, so the T cells may come from the graft donor.

This clonotype was found a few times. The J gene is TRBJ1-2, the V gene TRBV20-1; perhaps TRBD1 as D (6 bases). V lost 0 bases, J lost 4 bases, and 9 bases lay in between. This CDR3 spans 13 amino acids. Germline-derived CDR1 and CDR2 are DFQATT and SNEGSKA (reference sequence). The CDR3 bases are TGCAGTGCTAGAGAGGACAGCCTCTATGGCTACACCTTC. This sequence encodes CSAREDSLYGYTF.

The V call is TRBV2, the J call TRBJ1-5; D is unclear. Per germline, CDR1 SNHLY and CDR2 FYNNEI. The CDR3 totals 14 residues. V gave up 1 base and J gave up 5 bases, with 9 bases separating them. This chain's CDR3 is CASSEDLGHQPQHF. CDR3 coding DNA: TGTGCCAGCAGTGAAGACCTAGGTCATCAGCCCCAGCATTTT.

This clonotype was detected a few times. The chain recombines TRBV25-1 with TRBJ2-7; 9 bases align to TRBD2. Germline V CDR1 and CDR2: MGHDK, SYGVNS. V lost 1 base and J lost 0; bases outside the gene matches: 4. There are 16 residues in the CDR3. CDR3 amino acids: CASSEFAREGSYEQYF. The CDR3 DNA sequence: TGTGCCAGCAGTGAATTTGCGCGGGAGGGCTCCTACGAGCAGTACTTC.

This clonotype was counted between two and nine times. V usage is TRBV20-1 and J usage is TRBJ2-7; perhaps TRBD1 as D (5 bases). The CDR3 has 13 amino acids. In germline, CDR1 is DFQATT, CDR2 SNEGSKA (reference sequence). V was clipped by 7 bases and J by 1 base, with 14 bases between them. The CDR3 region has the DNA TGCAGTGTAAGGGGCGGCCCTTCCTACGAGCAGTACTTC. Its protein is CSVRGGPSYEQYF.

This clonotype showed up just a few times. The junction does not match germline at one end; this may be a read error. V and J are TRBV12-3 or TRBV12-4 and TRBJ2-1, with 7 bases fitting TRBD2. CDR3 length equals 11 residues. The CDR3 sequence: CASSNGTIIYF. CDR3 DNA: TGTGCCAGCAGCAACGGGACTATTATTTACTTC.

The V call is TRBV28, the J call TRBJ1-3, with 9 positions matching TRBD1. CDR3 size: 16 residues. CDR1 and CDR2 from the germline V gene are MDHEN and SYDVKM. Unmatched junction bases numbered 9, after V lost 6 bases and J lost 3 bases. CDR3 protein: CASSPPQGANGNTIYF. CDR3 sequence (DNA): TGTGCCAGCAGCCCTCCACAGGGGGCGAATGGAAACACCATATATTTT. Together with reference TRBV28 and TRBJ1-3, the CDR3 gives the full variable domain: DVKVTQSSRYLVKRTGEKVFLECVQDMDHENMFWYRQDPGLGLRLIYFSYDVKMKEKGDIPEGYSVSREKKERFSLILESASTNQTSMYLCASSPPQGANGNTIYFGEGSWLTVV.

This clonotype was counted between two and nine times. The chain links TRBV3-1 to TRBJ1-4; a possible D gene is TRBD1 (5 bases). Between the trimmed V and J ends, which lost 1 base and 0 bases, there was a span of 12 bases. The CDR3 loop spans 17 amino acids. Germline loops: CDR1 LGHDT, CDR2 YNNKEL (reference sequence). The CDR3 nucleotides read TGTGCCAGCAGCCAAGCCGACAGCTTTGCAACTAATGAAAAACTGTTTTTT. This translates into CASSQADSFATNEKLFF.

This clonotype was detected many times. The rearrangement joins TRBV3-1 to TRBJ2-1, with 13 bases matching TRBD2. After removal of 4 bases from V and 4 bases from J, the junction contained 7 bases not matched to a gene. The CDR3 is made up of 17 amino acids. CDR1 is LGHDT, CDR2 YNNKEL, per germline (reference sequence). The CDR3 sequence: CASSRTSGSTAYNEQFF. CDR3 bases: TGTGCCAGCAGCCGGACTAGCGGGAGCACCGCATACAATGAGCAGTTCTTC.

This clonotype appeared a few times. The chain employs TRBV19 and TRBJ2-1; D is unclear. Trimming cost V 2 bases and J 3 bases, with 11 bases left between them. Germline CDR1 LNHDA, CDR2 SQIVND (reference sequence). CDR3 length equals 15 residues. The CDR3 loop is CASSIIDRRYNEQFF. CDR3 bases: TGTGCCAGTAGTATAATCGACCGCCGCTACAATGAGCAGTTCTTC.

This clonotype showed up just a few times. The chain is built from TRBV20-1 and TRBJ2-6; the D gene could be TRBD1 or TRBD2 (5 bases each). The germline CDR1 and CDR2 sequences are DFQATT and SNEGSKA (reference sequence). This CDR3 spans 17 amino acids. With 0 bases removed from V and 0 bases from J, the gap between germline ends came to 12 bases. In nucleotides, the CDR3 is TGCAGTGCTAGAGATCGTGGGGGAGTCTCTGGGGCCAACGTCCTGACTTTC. As protein: CSARDRGGVSGANVLTF.

The table lists this clonotype with a few counts. The V and J genes are TRBV5-1 and TRBJ1-1; D might be TRBD1 (5 bases). Trimming cost V 0 bases and J 3 bases, with 9 bases left between them. Germline assignment: CDR1 SGHRS and CDR2 YFSETQ. The CDR3 has 14 amino acids. CDR3: CASSLDRFDTEAFF. CDR3 coding DNA: TGCGCCAGCAGCTTGGACAGGTTTGACACTGAAGCTTTCTTT.

This clonotype has a handful of counts. V gene TRBV7-3 combines with J gene TRBJ2-1; 7 bases are a match to TRBD2. Trimming at V came to 3 bases and at J to 2 bases, leaving 4 bases not matched to a gene. CDR3 length equals 15 residues. Germline CDR1 and CDR2: SGHTA and FQGTGA. This CDR3 reads CASSFGGSTYNEQFF. The CDR3 DNA sequence: TGTGCCAGCAGCTTCGGCGGGAGCACCTACAATGAGCAGTTCTTC.

This clonotype was found many times. The V and J genes are TRBV12-3 or TRBV12-4 and TRBJ2-3, with a weak D call TRBD2 (6 bases). Trimming shortened V by 6 bases and J by 2 bases, and 12 bases separated the two germline ends. This CDR3 spans 14 amino acids. The CDR3 region is CASSWDLLTDTQYF. The CDR3, as DNA: TGTGCCAGCAGCTGGGACTTACTCACAGATACGCAGTATTTT.

The chain couples TRBV6-1 to TRBJ2-3; 10 bases fit TRBD2. The CDR3 consists of 17 residues. Germline CDR1 MNHNS, CDR2 SASEGT. With V trimmed by 7 bases and J by 0 bases, 10 bases remained unmatched. The CDR3: CASTRLAGAISTDTQYF. The DNA of the CDR3 is TGTGCCAGCACTCGCCTAGCGGGAGCAATTAGCACAGATACGCAGTATTTT.

This clonotype was picked up many times. V gene TRBV5-6 combines with J gene TRBJ2-7; D is uncertain. The ends were cut back, 1 base at V and 4 bases at J, with 9 bases in the middle. Germline-derived CDR1 and CDR2 are SGHDT and YYEEEE. CDR3 length equals 13 residues. The CDR3 DNA reads TGTGCCAGCAGCTTGAGAAGGAATTACGAGCAGTACTTC. Its translation is CASSLRRNYEQYF. The full variable domain, completed using reference TRBV5-6 and TRBJ2-7, is DAGVTQSPTHLIKTRGQQVTLRCSPKSGHDTVSWYQQALGQGPQFIFQYYEEEERQRGNFPDRFSGHQFPNYSSELNVNALLLGDSALYLCASSLRRNYEQYFGPGTRLTVT.

This clonotype occurred a few times. V usage is TRBV28 and J usage is TRBJ2-7; 7 bases line up with TRBD1. CDR3 length: 16 residues. The ends lost 5 bases at V and 2 bases at J; junction bases unmatched: 12. CDR1 and CDR2 from the germline V gene are MDHEN and SYDVKM. The CDR3 nucleotides read TGTGCCAGCAGTCCTGAAGGTCCGGGACAGACCTACGAGCAGTACTTC. Its translation: CASSPEGPGQTYEQYF.

This clonotype was seen repeatedly, ten times or more. This chain links TRBV18 with TRBJ2-5; TRBD1 or TRBD2 may be the D gene (5 bases each). The V end was cut by 6 bases, the J end by 1 base, with 15 bases between. Germline CDR1 is KGHSH and CDR2 is LQKENI. This CDR3 region has 15 residues. CDR3 nucleotide sequence: TGTGCCAGCTCTCCTTTGAGGGACCCCCAAGAGACCCAGTACTTC. It yields the protein CASSPLRDPQETQYF.

The chain has TRBV5-1 and TRBJ2-1, with D perhaps assigned TRBD1 or TRBD2 (5 bases each). The CDR3 length is 16 residues. V lost 2 bases and J 8 bases, leaving 20 bases between the germline ends. The germline CDR1 and CDR2 sequences are SGHRS and YFSETQ. The CDR3 DNA sequence: TGCGCCAGCAGCTTTGGGGACGACGGACCTTTTGATGAGCAGTTCTTC. Its protein is CASSFGDDGPFDEQFF.

The genes are TRBV7-9 and TRBJ2-3, with TRBD2 matching 10 bases. V lost 6 bases and J lost 2; bases outside the gene matches: 8. This CDR3 comprises 16 residues. Germline-derived CDR1 and CDR2 are SEHNR and FQNEAQ (reference sequence). The CDR3 bases are TGTGCCAGCAGTCGTAGCGGGAGGACCTTCACAGATACGCAGTATTTT. Its translation is CASSRSGRTFTDTQYF. Full variable domain (rest looked up from reference TRBV7-9 and TRBJ2-3): DTGVSQNPRHKITKRGQNVTFRCDPISEHNRLYWYRQTLGQGPEFLTYFQNEAQLEKSRLLSDRFSAERPKGSFSTLEIQRTEQGDSAMYLCASSRSGRTFTDTQYFGPGTRLTVL.

The chain employs TRBV28 and TRBJ2-6, with unresolved D. From germline, CDR1 is MDHEN and CDR2 SYDVKM. The CDR3 totals 16 residues. Trimming took off 2 bases at V and 5 bases at J, with 13 bases between the two ends. The CDR3 region is CASSLAGNRRANVLTF. In DNA form, the CDR3 reads TGTGCCAGCAGTTTAGCAGGTAACCGTAGGGCCAACGTCCTGACTTTC.

This clonotype turned up a few times. V usage is TRBV6-5 and J usage is TRBJ2-1; 9 bases align to TRBD2. The CDR3 runs 16 residues. Looked up from germline, CDR1 is MNHEY and CDR2 is SVGAGI. V was pared by 0 bases and J by 7 bases, with 7 bases of the junction left unmatched. The CDR3, as DNA: TGTGCCAGCAGTTACTCGTTCGGTAGCGGGAGAAATGAGCAGTTCTTC. It is translated as CASSYSFGSGRNEQFF.

This clonotype was detected many times. Its ends do not fully match the called genes, so a read error is possible. This chain uses TRBV5-5 with TRBJ2-7; 8 bases are a match to TRBD1. Germline V gene lookup returns CDR1 SGHKS and CDR2 YYEKEE (reference sequence). This CDR3 is built from 14 residues. CDR3 DNA: TGTGCCAGCAGCTTGGCCGGGACAGGCCGTTTTCGAAACTTC. Encoded protein: CASSLAGTGRFRNF. The variable domain in full, completed from reference TRBV5-5 and TRBJ2-7, reads DAGVTQSPTHLIKTRGQQVTLRCSPISGHKSVSWYQQVLGQGPQFIFQYYEKEERGRGNFPDRFSARQFPNYSSELNVNALLLGDSALYLCASSLAGTGRFRNFGPGTRLTVT.

The table lists this clonotype with many counts. This rearrangement joins TRBV9 to TRBJ2-2; 13 nucleotides match TRBD2. With 0 bases clipped from V and 6 bases from J, the junction kept 2 bases outside the gene matches. This CDR3 is 16 amino acids long. CDR1 and CDR2 from the germline V gene are SGDLS and YYNGEE. CDR3 nucleotides: TGTGCCAGCAGCGTAGAACTAGCGGGAGGGGCCGGGGAGCTGTTTTTT. This gives the protein CASSVELAGGAGELFF.

The chain has TRBV24-1 and TRBJ2-7, with D possibly called TRBD1 or TRBD2 (5 bases each). The CDR3 covers 15 residues. V dropped 5 bases and J dropped 6 bases, with 19 bases sitting between them. The germline gives CDR1 KGHDR, CDR2 SFDVKD. CDR3 region: CATSVASGTLAEQYF. The CDR3 bases are TGTGCCACCAGTGTTGCTTCCGGGACCCTCGCCGAGCAGTACTTC.

V usage is TRBV3-1 and J usage is TRBJ2-1; no firm D call. V was trimmed by 0 bases and J by 7 bases, leaving 10 bases between them. The CDR3 runs to 14 residues. CDR1 and CDR2 from the germline V gene are LGHDT and YNNKEL (reference sequence). The CDR3 is CASSQESRGNEQFF. The CDR3 nucleotides are TGTGCCAGCAGCCAAGAGTCTCGCGGTAATGAGCAGTTCTTC.

This sequence joins TRBV29-1 and TRBJ1-4, with TRBD1 identical over 7 bases. Trimming at V came to 3 bases and at J to 10 bases, leaving 8 bases not matched to a gene. The CDR3 loop spans 13 amino acids. Germline V gives CDR1 SQVTM, CDR2 ANQGSEA. CDR3 nucleotide sequence: TGCAGCGTTGACGTAACAGGGGAGCGAAAACTGTTTTTT. It is translated as CSVDVTGERKLFF.

This rearrangement joins TRBV25-1 to TRBJ1-2, with TRBD1 matching over 8 bases. V lost 3 bases to trimming and J lost 0 bases; unmatched junction nucleotides: 6. The CDR3 totals 16 residues. Germline V gene lookup returns CDR1 MGHDK and CDR2 SYGVNS. CDR3: CASSEPGGLANYGYTF. CDR3 nucleotides: TGTGCCAGCAGTGAGCCAGGGGGCCTAGCTAACTATGGCTACACCTTC.